These T cell receptor beta chains were read from a single sample in a study of cytomegalovirus exposure and HLA in healthy donors. Measured with immunoSEQ multiplex PCR; TCRdb has only the in-frame clones, and not every one. The data hold about 220,000 clones, with roughly 83% observed a single time. Sample: PBMCs. Receptors were obtained from a woman aged 30 to 39 in good health and CMV-seropositive. Both conserved end residues are part of each CDR3. The order of the fields is V gene, CDR3 protein.

TRBV2,CASRGPGLAKSSPYF
TRBV5-4,CASSARDRGIYEQYF
TRBV2,CASNLDGGLAFF
TRBV9,CASSGNREGLAGYYEQYF
TRBV6-5,CASRPQGAAGNTIYF
TRBV21-1,CASRRGREGYNEQFF
TRBV4-2,CASSPALGDTGYTF
TRBV28,CASSLADRAMNTEAFF
TRBV5-4,CASSSDSPDTQYF
TRBV4-3,CASSRWEADRDTQYF
TRBV29-1,CSAGRDGLSGANVLTF
TRBV5-1,CASSRMRELVPHQRNEQFF
TRBV7-9,CASSPSDRNIQYF
TRBV7-2,CASSLEAQYSNQPQHF
TRBV19,CASSMPGDRGDYGYTF
TRBV28,CASSTSVYEQYF
TRBV4-1,CASSQNRENTEAFF
TRBV4-2,CASAPTWESSYEQYF
TRBV11-2,CASSNSGGSFTDTQYF
TRBV9,CASSPSGQVNTGELFF
TRBV5-1,CASSLTTSGSGDTQYF
TRBV7-9,CASSLTWGPTGGGTEAFF
TRBV27,CASSLSTGHTGELFF
TRBV2,CASRDSQETQYF
TRBV4-1,CASSQTGTADEQYF
TRBV7-9,CASSSRTSVNEQYF
TRBV2,CASSTRQGSYEQYF
TRBV15,CATSRDYGGTTGELFF
TRBV6-1,CASSEGAENYGYTF
TRBV30,CAFRTEMNTEAFF
TRBV5-8,CASSLYEAFF